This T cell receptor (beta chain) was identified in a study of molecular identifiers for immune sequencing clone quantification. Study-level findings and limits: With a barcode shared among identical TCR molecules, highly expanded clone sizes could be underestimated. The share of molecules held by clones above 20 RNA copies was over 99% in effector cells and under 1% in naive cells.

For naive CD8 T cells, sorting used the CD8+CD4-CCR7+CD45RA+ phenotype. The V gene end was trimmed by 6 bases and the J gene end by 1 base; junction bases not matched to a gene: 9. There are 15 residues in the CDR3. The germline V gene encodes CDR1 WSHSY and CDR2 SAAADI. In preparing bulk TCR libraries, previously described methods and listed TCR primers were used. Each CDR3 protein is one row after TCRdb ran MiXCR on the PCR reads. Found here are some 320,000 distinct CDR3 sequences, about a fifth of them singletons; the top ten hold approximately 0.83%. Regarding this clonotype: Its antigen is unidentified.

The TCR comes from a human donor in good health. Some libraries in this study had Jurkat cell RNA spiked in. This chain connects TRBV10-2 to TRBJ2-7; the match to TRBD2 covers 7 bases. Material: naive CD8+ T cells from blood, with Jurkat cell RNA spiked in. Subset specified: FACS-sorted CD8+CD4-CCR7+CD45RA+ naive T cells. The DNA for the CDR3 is TGCGCCAGCAGGCCCACGGGCGGGAGTTCCTACGAGCAGTACTTC. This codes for CASRPTGGSSYEQYF.